This record covers a single TCR beta chain. The antigen remains unidentified. This sample stems from a study of B cell selection in AIRE deficiency. Sorted regulatory T cells were CD4-positive, CD25-high and CD127-low or negative. The study, taken as a whole, reports: Healthy Tconv contained about 35% of shared healthy Treg sequences; only TCRbeta sequenced.

The length of the CDR3 is 14 residues. Between the trimmed V and J ends, which lost 4 bases and 0 bases, there was a span of 7 bases. Germline V gives CDR1 KGHSY, CDR2 FQNENV. TCRdb keeps only in-frame clones here, not all; method: immunoSEQ multiplex PCR. The repertoire holds about 26,000 clones, with 92% as singletons. Sequenced sample: CD4+CD25+ Tregs sorted from PBMCs. This sequence joins TRBV16 and TRBJ2-1; D perhaps matches TRBD1 (5 bases). The origin of this receptor is a human donor in good health. The CDR3 protein is CASSRQSSYNEQFF. The CDR3 DNA follows: TGTGCCAGCAGCCGACAGAGCTCCTACAATGAGCAGTTCTTC.